The 23 T cell receptor beta chains below all came from one sample that was sequenced in a study of cytomegalovirus exposure and HLA in healthy donors. This table comes from immunoSEQ multiplex PCR, and its TCRdb copy is limited to in-frame clones, with some not included. The data hold about 360,000 clones, with more than 80% observed a single time. Sequenced material: PBMCs. The receptors were gathered from a woman younger than 30 in good health and CMV-seronegative.

V and J are TRBV30 and TRBJ2-1, with D possibly being TRBD2 (5 bases). The CDR3 spans 13 residues. V gave up 7 bases and J gave up 5 bases, with 15 bases separating them. Germline V gene lookup returns CDR1 GTSNPN and CDR2 SVGIG (reference sequence). CDR3 amino acids: CAFEGGLNNEQFF. In nucleotides, the CDR3 is TGTGCCTTTGAGGGCGGGTTGAACAATGAGCAGTTCTTC. Combining the CDR3 with reference TRBV30 and TRBJ2-1 gives the whole variable domain SQTIHQWPATLVQPVGSPLSLECTVEGTSNPNLYWYRQAAGRGLQLLFYSVGIGQISSEVPQNLSASRPQDRQFILSSKKLLLSDSGFYLCAFEGGLNNEQFFGPGTRLTVL.

The chain links TRBV28 to TRBJ1-5, with D perhaps TRBD1 (5 bases). The CDR3 loop spans 15 amino acids. CDR1 and CDR2 (germline): MDHEN, SYDVKM. The ends were cut back, 5 bases at V and 1 base at J, with 12 bases in the middle. CDR3 in DNA: TGTGCCAGCAGTCCGGGGGGAAGCAGCAATCAGCCCCAGCATTTT. This gives the protein CASSPGGSSNQPQHF.

This CDR3 is CASSARQGAGFDEQFF. For the CDR3, the DNA is TGTGCCAGCAGCGCCCGACAGGGGGCAGGATTCGATGAGCAGTTCTTC. The rearrangement uses TRBV9 and TRBJ2-1; TRBD1 agrees at 10 bases. This CDR3 is 16 amino acids long. Germline V CDR1 and CDR2: SGDLS, YYNGEE. Losses at the gene ends were 3 bases for V and 8 bases for J; bases not matched to a gene: 11. Drawing the rest from reference TRBV9 and TRBJ2-1, the complete variable domain is DSGVTQTPKHLITATGQRVTLRCSPRSGDLSVYWYQQSLDQGLQFLIQYYNGEERAKGNILERFSAQQFPDLHSELNLSSLELGDSALYFCASSARQGAGFDEQFFGPGTRLTVL.

This clone was detected only once. The gene calls are TRBV4-1 and TRBJ2-7, with TRBD2 matching over 11 bases. Unmatched junction bases numbered 7, after V lost 6 bases and J lost 0 bases. The CDR3 extends over 16 amino acids. Germline values: CDR1 MGHRA, CDR2 YSYEKL. In nucleotides, the CDR3 is TGCGCCAGCAGGGAGGGACTAGCGGAGAGCTCCTACGAGCAGTACTTC. Its protein is CASREGLAESSYEQYF.

J is TRBJ2-7 and V is TRBV7-9; 7 bases are a match to TRBD1. Germline V CDR1 and CDR2: SEHNR, FQNEAQ (reference sequence). V was pared by 4 bases and J by 6 bases, with 3 bases of the junction left unmatched. CDR3 length equals 12 residues. Here the CDR3 DNA reads TGTGCCAGCAGCTCCGGACAGGTCGAGCAGTACTTC. This sequence encodes CASSSGQVEQYF.

Concerning this clone itself: Mismatch with germline at one junction end may stem from a read error. Other DNA variants within this sample encode the same CDR3. The genes are TRBV13 and TRBJ1-1; maybe TRBD1 (5 bases). This CDR3 has 16 amino acids. Germline loops: CDR1 PRHDT, CDR2 FYEKMQ (reference sequence). The CDR3 sequence is CASSLVPGRGNTEAFF. CDR3 nucleotides: TGTGCCAGCAGTTTAGTCCCAGGGCGAGGGAACACTGAAGCTTTCTTT.

The chain has TRBV5-1 and TRBJ2-5, with D possibly matching TRBD2 (6 bases). The CDR3 has 15 amino acids. Germline V gene data show CDR1 as SGHRS and CDR2 as YFSETQ. V was clipped by 4 bases and J by 5 bases, with 18 bases between them. In DNA, the CDR3 is TGCGCCAGCAGCATTATCGGCCGGGGGATCGAGACCCAGTACTTC. Its translation is CASSIIGRGIETQYF.

The chain combines TRBV7-6 with TRBJ1-5; D is unclear. CDR1 is SGHVS, CDR2 FNYEAQ, per germline. The ends were cut back, 5 bases at V and 5 bases at J, with 10 bases in the middle. The CDR3 spans 13 residues. DNA of the CDR3: TGTGCCAGCAGCCCGAGATCCGATCAGCCCCAGCATTTT. Translated: CASSPRSDQPQHF.

The chain links TRBV2 to TRBJ2-7, with D maybe TRBD2 (6 bases). This CDR3 region has 13 residues. The germline V gene has CDR1 SNHLY and CDR2 FYNNEI. Between the trimmed V and J ends, which lost 6 bases and 3 bases, there was a span of 12 bases. CDR3 DNA: TGTGCCAGCAGGGGGACTGACAACTACGAGCAGTACTTC. Its translation is CASRGTDNYEQYF.

The chain combines TRBV11-1 with TRBJ1-1; 9 bases align to TRBD1. This CDR3 contains 16 residues. Germline values: CDR1 SGHAT, CDR2 FQDESV (reference sequence). V shed 5 bases, J shed 1 base, and the junction held 8 bases outside the gene matches. The CDR3: CASSPRQGVKNTEAFF. CDR3 in DNA: TGTGCCAGCAGCCCCAGACAGGGGGTCAAGAACACTGAAGCTTTCTTT.

The chain uses TRBV5-6 and TRBJ1-2; perhaps TRBD1 as D (5 bases). The CDR3 is 14 residues long. Germline values: CDR1 SGHDT, CDR2 YYEEEE. Deletions cut 2 bases from V and 5 bases from J, with 13 bases between. The CDR3 DNA reads as TGTGCCAGCAGCTTAGGGACTCCTCGGTATGGCTACACCTTC. Amino acid sequence: CASSLGTPRYGYTF.

The rearrangement joins TRBV2 to TRBJ2-1; 7 bases align to TRBD2. The CDR3 sequence is 15 residues long. Germline values: CDR1 SNHLY, CDR2 FYNNEI. V lost 3 bases, J lost 4 bases, and 6 bases stayed unmatched. In DNA form, the CDR3 reads TGTGCCAGCAGTGAGACCCGGGACTATTACAATGAGCAGTTCTTC. Amino acids: CASSETRDYYNEQFF.

Written as DNA, the CDR3 is TGTGCCAGCAGCGTAGTTGGCCAGAACTCCTACAATGAGCAGTTCTTC. Amino acid sequence: CASSVVGQNSYNEQFF. The chain recombines TRBV9 with TRBJ2-1; no clear D gene. From germline, CDR1 is SGDLS and CDR2 YYNGEE. Trimming stripped 0 bases from V and 0 bases from J, with 10 bases between. The length of the CDR3 is 16 residues.

The chain joins TRBV27 to TRBJ2-2; 9 bases map to TRBD2. After removal of 6 bases from V and 5 bases from J, the junction contained 10 bases not matched to a gene. The CDR3 is made up of 16 amino acids. Germline V CDR1 and CDR2: MNHEY, SMNVEV (reference sequence). DNA for the CDR3: TGTGCCAGCAGCCTCATAGCGGGAGCTGGTACCGGGGAGCTGTTTTTT. It specifies CASSLIAGAGTGELFF.

This clone turned up a few times. The chain employs TRBV6-6 and TRBJ2-2; D call uncertain. The length of the CDR3 is 14 residues. Between the trimmed V and J ends, which lost 2 bases and 3 bases, there was a span of 7 bases. Looked up from germline, CDR1 is MNHNY and CDR2 is SVGAGI (reference sequence). The CDR3 here is CASSYSRDTGELFF. Here the CDR3 DNA reads TGTGCCAGCAGTTACAGCCGGGACACCGGGGAGCTGTTTTTT.

The gene calls are TRBV28 and TRBJ1-6; D might be TRBD1 (5 bases). The CDR3 runs 16 residues. Trimming removed 5 bases at V and 4 bases at J, with 15 bases between. Germline CDR1 reads MDHEN; CDR2 reads SYDVKM. CDR3 loop: CASSAGGAWYNSPLHF. CDR3 bases: TGTGCCAGCAGTGCTGGAGGGGCGTGGTATAATTCACCCCTCCACTTT.

The chain recombines TRBV6-1 with TRBJ2-5, with TRBD2 matching over 12 bases. J was trimmed by 2 bases and V by 6 bases; bases with no gene match: 4. CDR1 is MNHNS, CDR2 SASEGT, per germline. The CDR3 runs 15 residues. Written as DNA, the CDR3 is TGTGCCAGCAGGAAACTAGCGGGGGGACAAGAGACCCAGTACTTC. Translated: CASRKLAGGQETQYF.

The genes are TRBV28 and TRBJ1-2; D remains unclear. From germline, CDR1 is MDHEN and CDR2 SYDVKM. The CDR3 is 14 amino acids. V lost 6 bases and J lost 4, with 15 bases in between. The CDR3 DNA reads TGTGCCAGCAGACGGGAGCCGAAGTTCTATGGCTACACCTTC. Translated, it gives CASRREPKFYGYTF.

This chain links TRBV10-1 with TRBJ2-5; 11 nucleotides align to TRBD2. Trimming cost V 5 bases and J 4 bases; bases outside gene matches: 6. CDR3 length: 15 amino acids. Germline V gene sequence: CDR1 WNHNN, CDR2 SYGVQD (reference sequence). For the CDR3, the DNA is TGCGCCAGCAGTCAAACTGGACTAGCGGGAGAGACCCAGTACTTC. Its translation: CASSQTGLAGETQYF.

The genes are TRBV5-8 and TRBJ2-6, with D unclear. Germline V lookup: CDR1 SGHTS, CDR2 YDEGEE. The CDR3 has 14 residues. The germline V and J ends were trimmed by 1 base and 4 bases, with 6 bases remaining between them. The CDR3 nucleotides are TGTGCCAGCAGCTTGAGCCCCGGGGCCAACGTCCTGACTTTC. Translated, it gives CASSLSPGANVLTF.

This chain links TRBV5-1 with TRBJ2-3, with 7 bases that match TRBD1. Per the germline V gene, CDR1 is SGHRS and CDR2 is YFSETQ. V was clipped by 2 bases and J by 11 bases; unmatched bases: 14. This CDR3 has 15 amino acids. CDR3 coding DNA: TGCGCCAGCAGCTTCCCGGGACAGACCCTATCGGGGCAGTATTTT. Its translation: CASSFPGQTLSGQYF.

The chain's CDR3 is CASTPGQGNTIYF. As DNA, the CDR3 is TGTGCCAGCACCCCCGGACAGGGTAACACCATATATTTT. The chain carries TRBV28 and TRBJ1-3, with 8 bases fitting TRBD1. There are 13 residues in the CDR3. The ends lost 7 bases at V and 7 bases at J; junction bases unmatched: 6. Germline V gives CDR1 MDHEN, CDR2 SYDVKM.

CDR3 loop: CASSLRLSQPQHF. CDR3 coding DNA: TGTGCCAGCAGCTTGCGTTTGAGTCAGCCCCAGCATTTT. V usage is TRBV5-5 and J usage is TRBJ1-5, with no clear D. The CDR3 spans 13 residues. Trimming removed 1 base at V and 6 bases at J, with 8 bases between. The V gene's germline CDR1 is SGHKS and CDR2 YYEKEE (reference sequence).